The sequence of this TCR beta chain was determined in a study of regulatory T cells in long-lasting Graves disease. Background on the study: Graves' patients who were just diagnosed had used antithyroid drugs for under 3 months. Study-level results: Persistent Graves' patients showed a TCR diversity that was lower than that of newly diagnosed ones.

Both iRepertoire HTBI primers and Arm-PCR of CDR3 regions were used to build the TCR beta libraries. TCRdb itself ran the multiplex PCR reads through MiXCR, one entry per CDR3 protein. The sample holds over 500,000 distinct CDR3 sequences, 15% to 20% seen once. V was cut by 0 bases and J by 2 bases, with 22 bases left in between. This CDR3 contains 19 residues. CDR1 and CDR2 from the germline V gene are SGDLS and YYNGEE. As to this clonotype: Its specificity is not known.

Time point in this sample: newly diagnosed GD, antithyroid drugs for less than 3 months. PBMC-derived RNA was used for the TCR library. This sample also belongs to another study, concerning T cells in Graves' hyperthyroidism and ophthalmopathy. Turning to that study: Uncontrolled infection, other autoimmune disease, pregnancy or lactation barred patients from enrollment. Researchers ran a first-round RT-PCR on the TCR CDR3 using the HTBI primer set.

The specimen was peripheral blood mononuclear cells (PBMCs), collected at new diagnosis, from a patient treated with antithyroid drugs. This TCR derives from a woman aged 25-40 years with Graves disease. This chain links TRBV9 with TRBJ2-3; a weak D match, TRBD2 (6 bases). The CDR3 region has the DNA TGTGCCAGCAGCGTAGGCTTGGTCCAACTCGGGACTTTCACAGATACGCAGTATTTT. This gives the protein CASSVGLVQLGTFTDTQYF.